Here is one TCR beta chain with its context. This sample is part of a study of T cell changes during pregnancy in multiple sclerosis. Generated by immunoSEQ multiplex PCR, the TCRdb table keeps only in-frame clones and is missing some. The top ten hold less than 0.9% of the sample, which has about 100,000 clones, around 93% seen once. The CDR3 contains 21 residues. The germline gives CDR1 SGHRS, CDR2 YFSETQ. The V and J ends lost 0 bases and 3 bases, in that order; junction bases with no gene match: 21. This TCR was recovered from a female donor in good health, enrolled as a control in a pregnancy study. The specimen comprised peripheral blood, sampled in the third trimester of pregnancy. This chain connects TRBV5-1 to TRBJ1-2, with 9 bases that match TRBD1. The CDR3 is CASSLAGELGRPGQGYYGYTF. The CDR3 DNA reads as TGCGCCAGCAGCTTGGCCGGGGAATTAGGACGACCGGGACAGGGCTACTATGGCTACACCTTC.